This TCR beta chain emerged from a study of CD8 T cell repertoires and HIV-1 epitope variants. In this sample, this clone turned up a few times. Its antigen is currently unknown. Using immunoSEQ multiplex PCR, the repertoire was profiled, and TCRdb retains in-frame clones only, with some absent. The repertoire consists of some 5,000 clones, with about 67% occurring once and the leading ten covering 41%. The source is a male donor with HIV. The sequencing input was cultured CD8+ T cells derived from PBMCs.

The CDR3 spells CASSVGDGAGDTQYF. The CDR3 DNA reads TGTGCCAGCAGCGTAGGGGACGGGGCTGGAGATACGCAGTATTTT. The chain couples TRBV9 to TRBJ2-3; D tentatively reads TRBD1 or TRBD2 (5 bases each). Germline V gives CDR1 SGDLS, CDR2 YYNGEE. This CDR3 contains 15 residues. V was pared by 0 bases and J by 5 bases, with 13 bases between.